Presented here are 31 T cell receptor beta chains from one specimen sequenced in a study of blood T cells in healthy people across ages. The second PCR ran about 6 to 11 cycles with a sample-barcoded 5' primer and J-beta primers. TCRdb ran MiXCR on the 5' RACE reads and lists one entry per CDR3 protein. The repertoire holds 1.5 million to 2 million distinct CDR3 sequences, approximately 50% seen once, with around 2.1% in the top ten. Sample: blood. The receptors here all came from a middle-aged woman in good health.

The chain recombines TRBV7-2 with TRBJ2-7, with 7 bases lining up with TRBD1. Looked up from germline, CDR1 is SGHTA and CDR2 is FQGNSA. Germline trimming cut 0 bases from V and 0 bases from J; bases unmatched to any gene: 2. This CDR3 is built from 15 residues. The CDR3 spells CASSLAWDSSYEQYF. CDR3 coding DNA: TGTGCCAGCAGCTTAGCTTGGGACAGCTCCTACGAGCAGTACTTC.

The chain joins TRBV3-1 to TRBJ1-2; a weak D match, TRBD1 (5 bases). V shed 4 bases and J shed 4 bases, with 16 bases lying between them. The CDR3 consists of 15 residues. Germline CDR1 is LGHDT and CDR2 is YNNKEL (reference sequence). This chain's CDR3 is CASSPLRGGGYGYTF. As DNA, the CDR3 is TGTGCCAGCAGCCCACTTCGGGGGGGTGGCTATGGCTACACCTTC.

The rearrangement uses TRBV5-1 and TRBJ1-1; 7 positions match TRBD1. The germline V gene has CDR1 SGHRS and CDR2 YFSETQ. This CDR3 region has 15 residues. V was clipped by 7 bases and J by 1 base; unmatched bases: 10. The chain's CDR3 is CASSATGQSNTEAFF. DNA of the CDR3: TGCGCCAGCTCTGCGACGGGACAGTCGAACACTGAAGCTTTCTTT.

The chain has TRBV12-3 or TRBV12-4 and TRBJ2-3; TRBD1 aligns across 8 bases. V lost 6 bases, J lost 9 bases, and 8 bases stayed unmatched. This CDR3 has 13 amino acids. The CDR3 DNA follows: TGTGCCAGCAGCAGGACAGGGTGGAACACGCAGTATTTT. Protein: CASSRTGWNTQYF.

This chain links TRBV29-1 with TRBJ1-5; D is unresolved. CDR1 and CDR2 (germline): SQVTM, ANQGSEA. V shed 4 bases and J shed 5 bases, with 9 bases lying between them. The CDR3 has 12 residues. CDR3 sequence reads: CSVANYDQPQHF. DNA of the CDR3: TGCAGCGTTGCGAACTACGATCAGCCCCAGCATTTT.

The chain's CDR3 is CASSLLQAEQYF. The CDR3 DNA follows: TGTGCCAGCAGCCTGCTTCAGGCTGAGCAGTACTTC. The chain recombines TRBV7-9 with TRBJ2-7; D gene ambiguous. V lost 5 bases, J lost 7 bases, and 12 bases lay in between. Germline CDR1 reads SEHNR; CDR2 reads FQNEAQ (reference sequence). The CDR3 contains 12 residues.

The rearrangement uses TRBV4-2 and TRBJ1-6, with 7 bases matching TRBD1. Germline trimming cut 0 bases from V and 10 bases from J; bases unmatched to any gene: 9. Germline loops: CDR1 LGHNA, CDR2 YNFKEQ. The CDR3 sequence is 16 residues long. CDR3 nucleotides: TGTGCCAGCAGCCAAGACGGTTTAACAGGGGTCTCACCCCTCCACTTT. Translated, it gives CASSQDGLTGVSPLHF.

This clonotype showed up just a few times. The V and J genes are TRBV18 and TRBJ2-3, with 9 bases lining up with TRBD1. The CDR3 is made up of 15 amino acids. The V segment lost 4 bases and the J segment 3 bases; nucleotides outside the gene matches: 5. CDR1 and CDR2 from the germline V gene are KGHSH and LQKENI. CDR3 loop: CASSQDRGKTDTQYF. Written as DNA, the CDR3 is TGTGCCAGCTCACAAGACAGGGGGAAAACAGATACGCAGTATTTT.

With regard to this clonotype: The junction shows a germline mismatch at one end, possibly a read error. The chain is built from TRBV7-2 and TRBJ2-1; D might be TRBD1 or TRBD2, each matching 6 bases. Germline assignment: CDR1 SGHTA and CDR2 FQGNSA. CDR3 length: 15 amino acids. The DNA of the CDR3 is TGTGCCAGCAGCTTATGGAGGGGGGTGTACAGTGAGCAGTTCTTC. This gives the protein CASSLWRGVYSEQFF.

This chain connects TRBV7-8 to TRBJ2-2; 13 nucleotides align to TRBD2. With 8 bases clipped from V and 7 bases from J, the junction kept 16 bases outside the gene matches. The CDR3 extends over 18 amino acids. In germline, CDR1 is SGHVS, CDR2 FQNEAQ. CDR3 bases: TGTGCCAGCCGCGAAGATCGACTAGCGGGGGGCGGAAACGGGGAGCTGTTTTTT. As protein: CASREDRLAGGGNGELFF.

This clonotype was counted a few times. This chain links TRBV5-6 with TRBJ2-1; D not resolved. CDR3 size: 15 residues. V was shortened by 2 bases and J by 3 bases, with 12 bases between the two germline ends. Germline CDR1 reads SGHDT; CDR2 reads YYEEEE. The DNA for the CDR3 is TGTGCCAGCAGCTTCTGGGGTATCGGCTACAATGAGCAGTTCTTC. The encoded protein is CASSFWGIGYNEQFF.

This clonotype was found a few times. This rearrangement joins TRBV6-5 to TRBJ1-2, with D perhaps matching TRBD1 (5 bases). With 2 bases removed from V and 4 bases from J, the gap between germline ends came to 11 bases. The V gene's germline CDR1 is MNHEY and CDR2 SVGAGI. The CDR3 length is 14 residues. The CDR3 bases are TGTGCCAGCAGTTACGTCCCAGGGTTCTATGGCTACACCTTC. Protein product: CASSYVPGFYGYTF.

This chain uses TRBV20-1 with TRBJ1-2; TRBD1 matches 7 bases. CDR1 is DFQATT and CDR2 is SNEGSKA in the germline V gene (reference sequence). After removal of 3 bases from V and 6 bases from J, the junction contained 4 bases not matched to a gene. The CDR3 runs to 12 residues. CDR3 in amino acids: CSASKGGNGYTF. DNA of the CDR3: TGCAGTGCTAGCAAAGGGGGCAATGGCTACACCTTC.

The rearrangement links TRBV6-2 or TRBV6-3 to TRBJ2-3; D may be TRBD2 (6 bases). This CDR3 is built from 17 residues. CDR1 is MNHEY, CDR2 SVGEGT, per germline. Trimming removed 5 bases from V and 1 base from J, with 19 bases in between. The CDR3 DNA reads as TGTGCCAGCAGTCCCTCTACTAGACGACTAGGCACAGATACGCAGTATTTT. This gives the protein CASSPSTRRLGTDTQYF.

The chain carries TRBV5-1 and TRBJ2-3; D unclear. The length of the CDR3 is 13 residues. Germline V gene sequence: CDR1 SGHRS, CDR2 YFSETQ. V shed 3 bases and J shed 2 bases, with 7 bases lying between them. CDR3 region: CASSSPTTDTQYF. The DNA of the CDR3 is TGCGCCAGCAGCTCTCCGACCACAGATACGCAGTATTTT.

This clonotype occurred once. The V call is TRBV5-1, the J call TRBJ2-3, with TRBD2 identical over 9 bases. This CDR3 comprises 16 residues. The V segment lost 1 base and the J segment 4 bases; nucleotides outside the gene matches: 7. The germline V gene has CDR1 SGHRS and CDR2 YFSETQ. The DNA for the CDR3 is TGCGCCAGCAGCTTGTTGGGGACTAGCATAGCAGATACGCAGTATTTT. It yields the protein CASSLLGTSIADTQYF.

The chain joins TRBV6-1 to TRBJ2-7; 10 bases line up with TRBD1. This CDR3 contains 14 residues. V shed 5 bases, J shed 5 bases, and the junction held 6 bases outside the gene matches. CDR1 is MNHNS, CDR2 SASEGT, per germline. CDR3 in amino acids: CASSTRDRGNEQYF. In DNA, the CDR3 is TGTGCCAGCAGTACTCGGGACAGGGGCAACGAGCAGTACTTC.

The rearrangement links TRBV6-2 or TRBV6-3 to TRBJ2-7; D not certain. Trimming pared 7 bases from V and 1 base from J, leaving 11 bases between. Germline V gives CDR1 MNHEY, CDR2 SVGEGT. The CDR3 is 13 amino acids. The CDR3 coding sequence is TGTGCCAGCAACGAAGACGCTTCCTACGAGCAGTACTTC. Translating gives CASNEDASYEQYF.

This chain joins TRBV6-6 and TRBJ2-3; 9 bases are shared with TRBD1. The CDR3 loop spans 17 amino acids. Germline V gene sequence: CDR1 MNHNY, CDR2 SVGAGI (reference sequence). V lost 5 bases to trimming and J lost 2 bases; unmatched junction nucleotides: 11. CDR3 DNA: TGTGCCAGCAGTAAAATTCTACAGGGGGCTACCACAGATACGCAGTATTTT. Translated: CASSKILQGATTDTQYF.

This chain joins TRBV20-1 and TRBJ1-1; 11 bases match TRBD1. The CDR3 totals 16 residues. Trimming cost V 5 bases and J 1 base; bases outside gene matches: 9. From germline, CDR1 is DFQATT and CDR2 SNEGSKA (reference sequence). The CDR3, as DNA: TGCAGTGCTCTCCCGGGACAGGGGGGAAGGAACACTGAAGCTTTCTTT. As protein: CSALPGQGGRNTEAFF.

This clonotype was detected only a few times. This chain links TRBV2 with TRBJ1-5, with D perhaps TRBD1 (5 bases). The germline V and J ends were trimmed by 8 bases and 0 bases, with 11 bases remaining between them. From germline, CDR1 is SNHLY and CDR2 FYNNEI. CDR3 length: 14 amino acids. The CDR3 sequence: CASGGHYSNQPQHF. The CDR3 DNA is TGTGCCAGCGGCGGACACTATAGCAATCAGCCCCAGCATTTT. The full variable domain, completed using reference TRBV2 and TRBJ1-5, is EPEVTQTPSHQVTQMGQEVILRCVPISNHLYFYWYRQILGQKVEFLVSFYNNEISEKSEIFDDQFSVERPDGSNFTLKIRSTKLEDSAMYFCASGGHYSNQPQHFGDGTRLSIL.

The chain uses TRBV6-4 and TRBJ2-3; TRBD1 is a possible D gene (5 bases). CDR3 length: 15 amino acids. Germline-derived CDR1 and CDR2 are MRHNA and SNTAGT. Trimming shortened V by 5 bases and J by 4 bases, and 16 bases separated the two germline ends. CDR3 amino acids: CASSWKGAGSDTQYF. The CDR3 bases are TGTGCCAGCAGTTGGAAAGGGGCAGGATCAGATACGCAGTATTTT.

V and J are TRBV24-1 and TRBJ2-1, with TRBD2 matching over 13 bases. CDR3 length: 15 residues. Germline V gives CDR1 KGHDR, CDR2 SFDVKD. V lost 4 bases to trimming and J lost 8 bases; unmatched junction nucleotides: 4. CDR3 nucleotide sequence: TGTGCCACCAGTGAATGGACTAGCGGGGGTTATGAGCAGTTCTTC. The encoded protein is CATSEWTSGGYEQFF.

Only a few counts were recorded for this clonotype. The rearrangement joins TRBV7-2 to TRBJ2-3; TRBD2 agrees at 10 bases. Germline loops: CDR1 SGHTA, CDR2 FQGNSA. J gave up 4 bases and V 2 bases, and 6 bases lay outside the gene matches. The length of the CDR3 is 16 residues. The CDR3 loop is CASSLTTSGFPDTQYF. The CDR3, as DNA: TGTGCCAGCAGCTTAACGACTAGCGGGTTCCCAGATACGCAGTATTTT.

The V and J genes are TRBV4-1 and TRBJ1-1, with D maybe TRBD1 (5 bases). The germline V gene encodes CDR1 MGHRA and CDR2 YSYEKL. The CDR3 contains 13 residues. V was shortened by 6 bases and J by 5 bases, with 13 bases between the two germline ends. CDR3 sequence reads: CASRTEGRTEAFF. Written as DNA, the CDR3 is TGCGCCAGCAGGACGGAGGGGCGGACTGAAGCTTTCTTT.

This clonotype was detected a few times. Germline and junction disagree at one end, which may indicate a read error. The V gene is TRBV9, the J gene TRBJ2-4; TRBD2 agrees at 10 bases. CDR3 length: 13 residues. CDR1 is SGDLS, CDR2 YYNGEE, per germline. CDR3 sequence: CACSPLTSGIQYF. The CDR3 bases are TGTGCCTGCAGCCCACTGACTAGCGGGATTCAGTACTTC. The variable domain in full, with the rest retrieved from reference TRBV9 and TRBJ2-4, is DSGVTQTPKHLITATGQRVTLRCSPRSGDLSVYWYQQSLDQGLQFLIQYYNGEERAKGNILERFSAQQFPDLHSELNLSSLELGDSALYFCACSPLTSGIQYFGAGTRLSVL.

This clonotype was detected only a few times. The CDR3 DNA sequence: TGTGCCAGCTTTCCCGCGGACAGGGGGCGCAGCAATGAGCAGTTCTTC. Its translation is CASFPADRGRSNEQFF. V is TRBV28 and J is TRBJ2-1; 11 bases line up with TRBD1. The length of the CDR3 is 16 residues. The germline V gene encodes CDR1 MDHEN and CDR2 SYDVKM. V lost 8 bases, J lost 6 bases, and 12 bases stayed unmatched.

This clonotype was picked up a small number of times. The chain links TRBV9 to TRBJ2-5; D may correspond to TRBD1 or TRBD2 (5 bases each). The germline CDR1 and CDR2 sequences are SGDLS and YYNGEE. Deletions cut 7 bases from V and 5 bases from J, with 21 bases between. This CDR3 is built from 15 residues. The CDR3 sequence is CASALGPLVYETQYF. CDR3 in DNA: TGTGCCAGCGCTTTGGGACCTCTGGTATATGAGACCCAGTACTTC.

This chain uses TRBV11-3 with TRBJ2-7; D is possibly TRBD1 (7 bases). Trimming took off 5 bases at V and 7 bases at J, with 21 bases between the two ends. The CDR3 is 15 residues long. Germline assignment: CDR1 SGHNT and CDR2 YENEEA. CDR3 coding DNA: TGTGCCAGCAGCCTCGGGGGCAGGGGGGCGCAGGAGCAGTACTTC. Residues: CASSLGGRGAQEQYF. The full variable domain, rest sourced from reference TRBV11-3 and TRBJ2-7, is EAGVVQSPRYKIIEKKQPVAFWCNPISGHNTLYWYLQNLGQGPELLIRYENEEAVDDSQLPKDRFSAERLKGVDSTLKIQPAELGDSAVYLCASSLGGRGAQEQYFGPGTRLTVT.

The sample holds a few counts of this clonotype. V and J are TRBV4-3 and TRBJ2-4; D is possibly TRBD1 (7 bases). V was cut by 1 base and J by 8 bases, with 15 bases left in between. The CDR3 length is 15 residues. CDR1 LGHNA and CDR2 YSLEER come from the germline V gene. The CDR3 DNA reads TGCGCCAGCAGCCAAGCGGGGGATGGACAGGACATTCAGTACTTC. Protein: CASSQAGDGQDIQYF.

The CDR3 sequence is CASSEGSGGAQETQYF. The CDR3 DNA reads TGCGCCAGCAGTGAGGGTAGCGGGGGGGCTCAAGAGACCCAGTACTTC. V gene TRBV10-2 combines with J gene TRBJ2-5; 11 bases line up with TRBD2. Unmatched junction bases numbered 4, after V lost 2 bases and J lost 2 bases. From germline, CDR1 is WSHSY and CDR2 SAAADI. The CDR3 is 16 residues long.